This is a list of T cell receptor beta chains from one sample in a study of blood T cells in healthy people across ages. TCRdb reprocessed the 5' RACE reads with MiXCR, giving one entry per CDR3 protein. The table lists around 1,800,000 distinct CDR3 sequences, roughly two fifths of them singletons. The specimen was blood. The receptor set was obtained from a human donor in good health. The conserved cysteine and the conserved F or W are not part of the CDR3 here. A D gene is named only where the DNA matches it firmly.

V	D	length	CDR3
TRBV5-1	TRBD1	12	ASRPGTGVMVGF
TRBV7-2	TRBD2	16	ASSLDLPAGGWADTQY
TRBV29-1	-	10	SVRGGNYGYT
TRBV20-1	TRBD2	13	SARDASGVQHEQY
TRBV4-2	-	12	ASSQEARADTQY
TRBV20-1	-	11	SASGAVNEELF
TRBV5-8	TRBD1	13	ASSLGTAAYNEQF
TRBV25-1	-	13	ASSVLSGAHYGYT
TRBV29-1	-	12	SVGGVLGIYEQY
TRBV6-2/TRBV6-3	-	14	ASIGAEGGWGQPQH
TRBV6-5	TRBD1	12	ASHRGQMTDTQY
TRBV12-3/TRBV12-4	-	12	ASSPKTELYGYT
TRBV6-5	TRBD2	13	ASSYSPGGTYEQY
TRBV11-1	TRBD2	12	ASSLAGTPNEQF
TRBV2	-	9	ASSPNYEQY
TRBV7-2	-	12	ASSFARGSYEQY
TRBV6-6	-	11	ASSLDKDYEQY
TRBV5-1	-	11	ASKASSYNEQF
TRBV6-6	TRBD2	15	ASSYSFVLAPTDTQY
TRBV4-1	-	14	ASSQEVRARAYGYT
TRBV12-3/TRBV12-4	-	10	ASRLRAEEQY
TRBV7-2	-	13	ASSLGSKGSGGYT
TRBV7-8	TRBD2	13	ASSGGRGGKNEQF
TRBV19	TRBD1	13	ASTSGQGPLYGYT
TRBV7-8	-	12	ASRGVTGYETQY
TRBV28	-	15	ASSSTYWDRLDSTIY
TRBV6-5	-	13	ASSYSTLGQETQY
TRBV29-1	-	11	SVLGGNSEKLF
TRBV15	-	13	ATTQRGATRQPQH
TRBV18	TRBD2	14	ASSSGGRSGANVLT